The clone carrying this T cell receptor beta chain occurred once. This sample was taken from a study of blood T cell repertoires in COVID-19. Study-wide context: The origin of the acute and convalescent COVID-19 samples was the United States, Italy and Spain.

Deletions cut 1 base from V and 5 bases from J, with 14 bases between. Germline V gives CDR1 SNHLY, CDR2 FYNNEI. The CDR3 totals 15 residues. The age range of participants was roughly 18 to 90 years, with residence in about two dozen US areas. Recovered status applied to Cohort 3 donors who had two consecutive negative PCRs. It also applied to those with clearance or with symptom resolution. Produced via immunoSEQ multiplex PCR; TCRdb's table is partial and in-frame only. The profile shows fewer than 300,000 clones, approximately 85% of them singletons. This clonotype was sampled from a woman between 25 and 40 years old who had recovered from COVID-19. Input material: PBMCs or T cells enriched from blood (not recorded which). V and J are TRBV2 and TRBJ2-5; D possibly corresponds to TRBD1 (5 bases). Written as DNA, the CDR3 is TGTGCCAGCAGTGAAGGCTCAGGGTTTGGGGAGACCCAGTACTTC. As protein: CASSEGSGFGETQYF.